Listed below are T cell receptor beta chains from one sample, sequenced in a study of shared clonotypes between healthy human individuals. The assay was immunoSEQ multiplex PCR, and TCRdb's table has in-frame clones only and misses some. The table includes 2 million to 2.5 million clones, nearly 97% detected once. Specimen: naive CD4+ T cells sorted from blood. These receptors originate from a young man in good health. Each CDR3 is given with its conserved first and last residue. Fields, in order: J gene, D gene, V gene, clone size, CDR3 protein, CDR3 DNA. A D gene is named only where the DNA matches it firmly. Some rows mark clone size as missing; the rest say once, few, many or name a class of expanded clone.

j_gene: TRBJ2-1; d_gene: .; v_gene: TRBV5-1; abundance: once; CDR3aa: CASSLASPSYNEQFF; CDR3nt: TGCGCCAGCAGCTTGGCCAGCCCCAGCTACAATGAGCAGTTCTTC
j_gene: TRBJ1-1; d_gene: .; v_gene: TRBV6-1; abundance: once; CDR3aa: CASNSPDRRNTEAFF; CDR3nt: TGTGCCAGTAATAGCCCCGACAGGAGGAACACTGAAGCTTTCTTT
j_gene: TRBJ2-7; d_gene: .; v_gene: TRBV4-1; abundance: .; CDR3aa: CASSQDRGGHSNYEQYF; CDR3nt: TGCGCCAGCAGCCAAGATAGAGGAGGGCATTCAAACTACGAGCAGTACTTC
j_gene: TRBJ2-7; d_gene: .; v_gene: TRBV5-6; abundance: .; CDR3aa: CASSLVGFEQYF; CDR3nt: TGTGCCAGCAGCTTGGTAGGGTTCGAGCAGTACTTC
j_gene: TRBJ1-4; d_gene: .; v_gene: TRBV10-3; abundance: .; CDR3aa: CAISVEGEKLFF; CDR3nt: TGTGCCATCAGTGTGGAAGGTGAAAAACTGTTTTTT
j_gene: TRBJ2-3; d_gene: TRBD2; v_gene: TRBV18; abundance: .; CDR3aa: CASSPGLAGGDTQYF; CDR3nt: TGTGCCAGCTCACCCGGACTAGCGGGGGGAGATACGCAGTATTTT
j_gene: TRBJ1-1; d_gene: .; v_gene: TRBV2; abundance: .; CDR3aa: CASSADRNTEAFF; CDR3nt: TGTGCCAGCAGTGCAGACAGGAACACTGAAGCTTTCTTT
j_gene: TRBJ2-7; d_gene: TRBD2; v_gene: TRBV5-4; abundance: .; CDR3aa: CASSPRGGAYYEQYF; CDR3nt: TGTGCCAGCAGCCCCCGGGGGGGCGCTTACTACGAGCAGTACTTC
j_gene: TRBJ1-1; d_gene: .; v_gene: TRBV28; abundance: .; CDR3aa: CASTGTVNTEAFF; CDR3nt: TGTGCCAGCACCGGGACGGTGAACACTGAAGCTTTCTTT
j_gene: TRBJ1-5; d_gene: .; v_gene: TRBV18; abundance: .; CDR3aa: CASSPPGGHTGGYSNQPQHF; CDR3nt: TGTGCCAGCTCACCACCGGGGGGGCATACCGGGGGCTATAGCAATCAGCCCCAGCATTTT
j_gene: TRBJ2-1; d_gene: TRBD2; v_gene: TRBV5-1; abundance: .; CDR3aa: CASSLVASGRVHNEQFF; CDR3nt: TGCGCCAGCAGCTTGGTCGCTAGCGGGAGGGTCCACAATGAGCAGTTCTTC
j_gene: TRBJ2-1; d_gene: .; v_gene: TRBV5-1; abundance: .; CDR3aa: CASRHSILNEQFF; CDR3nt: TGCGCCAGCAGGCACTCAATTCTCAATGAGCAGTTCTTC
j_gene: TRBJ2-7; d_gene: TRBD1; v_gene: TRBV18; abundance: .; CDR3aa: CASSPAGQGGFRDEQYF; CDR3nt: TGTGCCAGCTCACCTGCGGGACAGGGGGGTTTCCGAGACGAGCAGTACTTC
j_gene: TRBJ1-1; d_gene: .; v_gene: TRBV4-1; abundance: .; CDR3aa: CASSPRRQYNTEAFF; CDR3nt: TGCGCCAGCAGCCCCCGAAGACAGTATAACACTGAAGCTTTCTTT
j_gene: TRBJ1-2; d_gene: .; v_gene: TRBV10-3; abundance: .; CDR3aa: CATAEVSGQIRGYTF; CDR3nt: TGTGCCACGGCGGAGGTCTCCGGTCAAATCCGGGGCTACACCTTC
j_gene: TRBJ1-3; d_gene: .; v_gene: TRBV6-5; abundance: .; CDR3aa: CATRFGGASGNTIYF; CDR3nt: TGTGCCACCCGCTTCGGGGGCGCCTCTGGAAACACCATATATTTT
j_gene: TRBJ1-5; d_gene: .; v_gene: TRBV28; abundance: .; CDR3aa: CASRGGINQPQHF; CDR3nt: TGTGCCAGCCGAGGGGGGATCAATCAGCCCCAGCATTTT
j_gene: TRBJ1-3; d_gene: .; v_gene: TRBV10-3; abundance: .; CDR3aa: CAISESGGISGNTIYF; CDR3nt: TGTGCCATCAGTGAGTCAGGAGGGATCTCTGGAAACACCATATATTTT
j_gene: TRBJ2-5; d_gene: .; v_gene: TRBV2; abundance: .; CDR3aa: CASRTMPGGALGETQYF; CDR3nt: TGTGCCAGCAGGACTATGCCTGGGGGCGCGCTAGGAGAGACCCAGTACTTC
j_gene: TRBJ1-2; d_gene: .; v_gene: TRBV23-1; abundance: .; CDR3aa: CASSQSGTQARHF; CDR3nt: TGCGCCAGCAGTCAATCGGGGACACAAGCTAGGCACTTC
j_gene: TRBJ2-5; d_gene: .; v_gene: TRBV7-2; abundance: .; CDR3aa: CASSGSLMTRGTTQYF; CDR3nt: TGTGCCAGCAGCGGATCCCTGATGACTAGGGGGACGACCCAGTACTTC
j_gene: TRBJ2-7; d_gene: .; v_gene: TRBV12-5; abundance: .; CDR3aa: CASGLGGSEQYF; CDR3nt: TGTGCTAGTGGTTTGGGGGGGAGCGAGCAGTACTTC
j_gene: TRBJ2-5; d_gene: .; v_gene: TRBV5-1; abundance: once; CDR3aa: CASSAGVTGETQYF; CDR3nt: TGCGCCAGCAGCGCCGGGGTCACAGGGGAGACCCAGTACTTC
j_gene: TRBJ2-7; d_gene: .; v_gene: TRBV27; abundance: .; CDR3aa: CASSLFPGAGEQYF; CDR3nt: TGTGCCAGCAGTTTATTTCCGGGGGCGGGCGAGCAGTACTTC
j_gene: TRBJ1-1; d_gene: .; v_gene: TRBV28; abundance: .; CDR3aa: CASNSPGPGTEAFF; CDR3nt: TGTGCCAGCAATTCCCCAGGGCCAGGCACTGAAGCTTTCTTT
j_gene: TRBJ1-1; d_gene: .; v_gene: TRBV20-1; abundance: .; CDR3aa: CSATVNTEAFF; CDR3nt: TGCAGTGCTACCGTGAACACTGAAGCTTTCTTT
j_gene: TRBJ2-1; d_gene: TRBD2; v_gene: TRBV5-1; abundance: .; CDR3aa: CASRPQAGGPYNEQFF; CDR3nt: TGCGCCAGCAGGCCCCAAGCGGGGGGGCCATACAATGAGCAGTTCTTC
j_gene: TRBJ2-7; d_gene: .; v_gene: TRBV1; abundance: .; CDR3aa: CTSSQTLRLAGGRQYF; CDR3nt: TGCACCAGCAGCCAGACCCTTAGGCTAGCGGGAGGGCGGCAGTACTTC
j_gene: TRBJ2-3; d_gene: .; v_gene: TRBV11-3; abundance: .; CDR3aa: CASSSGLTTDTQYF; CDR3nt: TGTGCCAGCAGCTCGGGTCTTACCACAGATACGCAGTATTTT
j_gene: TRBJ1-1; d_gene: .; v_gene: TRBV5-4; abundance: .; CDR3aa: CASSGNQIEAFF; CDR3nt: TGTGCCAGCAGCGGCAATCAGATTGAAGCTTTCTTT
j_gene: TRBJ1-5; d_gene: TRBD1; v_gene: TRBV6-1; abundance: .; CDR3aa: CASSGGQGQSQPQHF; CDR3nt: TGTGCCAGCAGTGGCGGACAGGGGCAGAGTCAGCCCCAGCATTTT
j_gene: TRBJ2-2; d_gene: TRBD1; v_gene: TRBV5-4; abundance: .; CDR3aa: CASSLADRGWTGELFF; CDR3nt: TGTGCCAGCAGCTTGGCGGACAGGGGGTGGACCGGGGAGCTGTTTTTT
j_gene: TRBJ2-7; d_gene: TRBD2; v_gene: TRBV5-4; abundance: once; CDR3aa: CASSLGLAGVEQYF; CDR3nt: TGTGCCAGCAGCCTTGGACTAGCGGGAGTTGAGCAGTACTTC
j_gene: TRBJ2-1; d_gene: .; v_gene: TRBV9; abundance: once; CDR3aa: CASSVRSLASYNEQFF; CDR3nt: TGTGCCAGCAGCGTAAGGAGCCTTGCCTCCTACAATGAGCAGTTCTTC
j_gene: TRBJ1-4; d_gene: .; v_gene: TRBV4-1; abundance: .; CDR3aa: CASSQVINIANEKLFF; CDR3nt: TGCGCCAGCAGCCAAGTTATCAACATAGCTAATGAAAAACTGTTTTTT
j_gene: TRBJ1-5; d_gene: .; v_gene: TRBV5-1; abundance: .; CDR3aa: CASSLNPNQPQHF; CDR3nt: TGCGCCAGCAGCTTAAATCCAAATCAGCCCCAGCATTTT
j_gene: TRBJ1-6; d_gene: .; v_gene: TRBV10-1; abundance: few; CDR3aa: CASSESLKSPLHF; CDR3nt: TGCGCCAGCAGTGAGTCGTTAAAATCACCCCTCCACTTT
j_gene: TRBJ2-3; d_gene: .; v_gene: TRBV5-4; abundance: .; CDR3aa: CASSNDMTGTDTQYF; CDR3nt: TGTGCCAGCAGCAATGATATGACAGGCACAGATACGCAGTATTTT
j_gene: TRBJ2-2; d_gene: .; v_gene: TRBV11-2; abundance: .; CDR3aa: CASSLTGTGELFF; CDR3nt: TGTGCCAGCAGCTTGACGGGGACCGGGGAGCTGTTTTTT
j_gene: TRBJ2-3; d_gene: TRBD2; v_gene: TRBV2; abundance: .; CDR3aa: CASSVVGLAELPSGKNTQYF; CDR3nt: TGTGCCAGCAGTGTAGTGGGACTAGCGGAGTTACCCTCGGGGAAAAATACGCAGTATTTT
j_gene: TRBJ1-5; d_gene: TRBD1; v_gene: TRBV5-1; abundance: .; CDR3aa: CASSLEGQRNQPQHF; CDR3nt: TGCGCCAGCAGCTTGGAGGGACAGAGGAATCAGCCCCAGCATTTT
j_gene: TRBJ1-2; d_gene: TRBD1; v_gene: TRBV19; abundance: .; CDR3aa: CASQGQANGYTF; CDR3nt: TGTGCCAGTCAAGGACAGGCTAATGGCTACACCTTC
j_gene: TRBJ1-1; d_gene: TRBD1; v_gene: TRBV25-1; abundance: .; CDR3aa: CASSEWDRQNTEAFF; CDR3nt: TGTGCCAGCAGTGAATGGGACAGGCAGAACACTGAAGCTTTCTTT
j_gene: TRBJ2-5; d_gene: .; v_gene: TRBV6-5; abundance: .; CDR3aa: CASREGQVRGAQYF; CDR3nt: TGTGCCAGCAGGGAGGGACAAGTACGGGGGGCCCAGTACTTC
j_gene: TRBJ2-1; d_gene: TRBD1; v_gene: TRBV5-4; abundance: .; CDR3aa: CASSLQGVNEQFF; CDR3nt: TGTGCCAGCAGCTTACAGGGGGTTAATGAGCAGTTCTTC
j_gene: TRBJ2-3; d_gene: .; v_gene: TRBV2; abundance: .; CDR3aa: CASRLDPGTDTQYF; CDR3nt: TGTGCCAGCAGATTAGACCCGGGCACAGATACGCAGTATTTT
j_gene: TRBJ2-7; d_gene: .; v_gene: TRBV18; abundance: once; CDR3aa: CASSPGGLMYEQYF; CDR3nt: TGTGCCAGCTCACCGGGGGGCCTTATGTACGAGCAGTACTTC
j_gene: TRBJ2-7; d_gene: .; v_gene: TRBV7-9; abundance: .; CDR3aa: CASSLPPSEEQYF; CDR3nt: TGTGCCAGCAGCTTACCTCCGTCGGAAGAGCAGTACTTC
j_gene: TRBJ2-7; d_gene: .; v_gene: TRBV28; abundance: few; CDR3aa: CASSLYGGTGPEQYF; CDR3nt: TGTGCCAGCAGTTTATATGGAGGGACCGGTCCCGAGCAGTACTTC
j_gene: TRBJ2-7; d_gene: .; v_gene: TRBV5-1; abundance: .; CDR3aa: CASSLFGPYEQYF; CDR3nt: TGCGCCAGCAGCTTATTCGGGCCCTACGAGCAGTACTTC
j_gene: TRBJ2-7; d_gene: TRBD2; v_gene: TRBV10-1; abundance: .; CDR3aa: CASSESRITSGLSYEQYF; CDR3nt: TGCGCCAGCAGTGAGTCCCGAATTACTAGCGGCCTCTCCTACGAGCAGTACTTC
j_gene: TRBJ1-1; d_gene: TRBD1; v_gene: TRBV29-1; abundance: .; CDR3aa: CSVRPGQGRNTEAFF; CDR3nt: TGCAGCGTTCGGCCGGGACAGGGGAGAAACACTGAAGCTTTCTTT
j_gene: TRBJ2-1; d_gene: TRBD2; v_gene: TRBV7-2; abundance: .; CDR3aa: CASSQVAGLAGSYNEQFF; CDR3nt: TGTGCCAGCAGCCAGGTCGCGGGACTAGCGGGGTCCTACAATGAGCAGTTCTTC